This T cell receptor (beta chain) was documented in a study of cytotoxic CD8 clonotypes in ibrutinib-treated CLL. Looking at the study overall: The patient breakdown showed 10 to 12 relapsed/refractory and about 16 treatment-naive cases, with some 17 IGHV unmutated.

V lost 3 bases, J lost 3 bases, and 15 bases lay in between. Germline lookup yields CDR1 MDHEN and CDR2 SYDVKM. This CDR3 region has 16 residues. About this clone: What it binds is unknown.

Method: immunoSEQ multiplex PCR; TCRdb's copy keeps in-frame clones and lacks some. The table shows approximately 150,000 clones, with roughly 80% occurring only once. Whole-study results and caveats: Public clonotypes occurred uncommonly; on treatment, they contracted or remained stable.

Material: PBMCs, obtained after 12 months of ibrutinib treatment. This chain connects TRBV28 to TRBJ1-5, with unresolved D. This TCR was sampled from a human donor with chronic lymphocytic leukemia. As DNA, the CDR3 is TGTGCCAGCAGTTTTCGGGTACTCGGATACAATCAGCCCCAGCATTTT. It is translated as CASSFRVLGYNQPQHF. The variable domain in full, with the rest retrieved from reference TRBV28 and TRBJ1-5, is DVKVTQSSRYLVKRTGEKVFLECVQDMDHENMFWYRQDPGLGLRLIYFSYDVKMKEKGDIPEGYSVSREKKERFSLILESASTNQTSMYLCASSFRVLGYNQPQHFGDGTRLSIL.